This is a list of T cell receptor beta chains from one sample in a study of blood T cell repertoires in COVID-19. The table came from immunoSEQ multiplex PCR; TCRdb's copy has only in-frame clones and leaves some out. The sample consists of 110,000 or so clones, roughly nine tenths of them appearing once. The material sequenced was peripheral blood. These receptors all stem from a man aged 70-80 years with active or convalescent COVID-19. Each CDR3 is given with its conserved first and last residue. A D gene is named only where the DNA matches it firmly. Clone size appears in some rows only: once, few, many, or a class for an expanded clone.

V gene,clone size,J gene,D gene,CDR3 protein,CDR3 DNA
TRBV7-9,few,TRBJ1-1,NA,CASSPEGYTEAFF,TGTGCCAGCAGCCCCGAGGGATACACTGAAGCTTTCTTT
TRBV5-6,NA,TRBJ1-1,NA,CASSLSGYTEAFF,TGTGCCAGCAGCTTGTCAGGGTACACTGAAGCTTTCTTT
TRBV9,NA,TRBJ2-5,TRBD1,CASSETGNQETQYF,TGTGCCAGCAGCGAGACAGGGAACCAAGAGACCCAGTACTTC
TRBV11-3,NA,TRBJ2-5,TRBD2,CASSPGGSAQETQYF,TGTGCCAGCAGCCCAGGCGGGAGTGCCCAAGAGACCCAGTACTTC
TRBV7-9,NA,TRBJ1-1,NA,CASSLSRLNTEAFF,TGTGCCAGCAGCTTAAGCCGTTTGAACACTGAAGCTTTCTTT
TRBV19,NA,TRBJ1-6,TRBD1,CASSIGTGTSPLHF,TGTGCCAGTAGTATCGGGACAGGGACTTCACCCCTCCACTTT
TRBV15,NA,TRBJ2-3,TRBD1,CATSRKGQGLGTDTQYF,TGTGCCACCAGCAGAAAGGGACAGGGGTTGGGCACAGATACGCAGTATTTT
TRBV27,NA,TRBJ2-1,NA,CASSPGLSYNEQFF,TGTGCCAGCTCCCCGGGACTTTCCTACAATGAGCAGTTCTTC
TRBV28,NA,TRBJ2-7,TRBD2,CASSSSGSEYEQYF,TGTGCCAGCAGTTCTAGCGGGAGTGAATACGAGCAGTACTTC
TRBV18,NA,TRBJ1-5,NA,CASSPPIRQGNQPQHF,TGTGCCAGCTCACCACCTATTCGTCAGGGCAACCAGCCCCAGCATTTT
TRBV2,NA,TRBJ1-5,NA,CASSEFVGSQPQHF,TGTGCCAGCAGTGAATTCGTAGGGAGTCAGCCCCAGCATTTT
TRBV4-2,NA,TRBJ2-7,TRBD2,CASSRGTSDYEQYF,TGTGCCAGCAGCCGTGGAACTAGCGACTACGAGCAGTACTTC
TRBV27,few,TRBJ2-2,NA,CASGRGELFF,TGTGCCAGTGGGCGCGGGGAGCTGTTTTTT
TRBV3-1/TRBV3-2,NA,TRBJ1-1,NA,CASSAAALGTEAFF,TGTGCCAGCAGCGCGGCGGCCCTGGGCACTGAAGCTTTCTTT
TRBV28,once,TRBJ1-4,NA,CASSTQGVDNEKLFF,TGTGCCAGCAGTACGCAGGGTGTCGATAATGAAAAACTGTTTTTT
TRBV15,NA,TRBJ2-6,NA,CATSRGPGANVLTF,TGTGCCACCAGCAGAGGGCCTGGGGCCAACGTCCTGACTTTC